Listed below are T cell receptor beta chains from one sample, sequenced in a study of T-cell memory formation after mild COVID-19. TCRdb reprocessed the 5' RACE reads via MiXCR and lists one record per CDR3 protein. The data hold over 350,000 distinct CDR3 sequences, with 24% observed a single time. The sequenced material came from PBMCs or a T cell subset sorted from them (not recorded which). Receptor source: an adult woman who had mild COVID-19 (a few samples of this study predate the infection). Cell type and time point are not known. The CDR3 runs from the conserved cysteine through the conserved F or W. The order of the fields is V gene, clone size, J gene, D gene, CDR3 protein, CDR3 DNA. D genes are given only for firm matches. Size values are once, few and many counts, or a class for expanded clones, and some rows have none.

TRBV3-1	NA	TRBJ2-2	NA	CASSQGRTTGELFF	TGTGCCAGCAGCCAAGGGCGGACCACCGGGGAGCTGTTTTTT
TRBV5-1	NA	TRBJ2-7	TRBD1	CASSLNTGGGYEQYF	TGCGCCAGCAGCTTAAACACAGGGGGCGGATACGAGCAGTACTTC
TRBV20-1	few	TRBJ1-1	NA	CSASLIPGATGTEAFF	TGCAGTGCTAGCTTGATTCCGGGAGCAACGGGGACTGAAGCTTTCTTT
TRBV10-3	NA	TRBJ1-3	NA	CAIRAYTQSAGNTIYF	TGTGCCATCAGAGCCTACACTCAGAGCGCTGGAAACACCATATATTTT
TRBV25-1	NA	TRBJ2-3	NA	CASGSQDTQYF	TGTGCCAGCGGTTCCCAAGATACGCAGTATTTT
TRBV30	once	TRBJ1-2	TRBD1	CAWIGQGAYYGYTF	TGTGCCTGGATTGGACAGGGGGCATACTATGGCTACACCTTC
TRBV24-1	few	TRBJ2-3	TRBD1	CATSDPDRGATDTQYF	TGTGCCACCAGTGACCCGGACAGGGGGGCTACAGATACGCAGTATTTT
TRBV9	NA	TRBJ1-1	NA	CASSVLRGQTNTEAFF	TGTGCCAGCAGCGTACTCCGAGGACAGACGAACACTGAAGCTTTCTTT
TRBV24-1	NA	TRBJ2-7	NA	CATSDWGAEGYEQYF	TGTGCCACCAGTGATTGGGGGGCGGAAGGCTACGAGCAGTACTTC
TRBV24-1	NA	TRBJ2-1	NA	CATSSGGVNEQFF	TGTGCCACCAGTTCGGGGGGCGTCAATGAGCAGTTCTTC
TRBV20-1	NA	TRBJ1-6	NA	CSATRREFYNSPLHF	TGCAGTGCTACGAGGCGGGAGTTCTATAATTCACCCCTCCACTTT
TRBV12-3/TRBV12-4	NA	TRBJ1-2	NA	CASSFSGNYGYTF	TGTGCCAGCAGTTTTTCGGGGAACTATGGCTACACCTTC
TRBV6-2/TRBV6-3	NA	TRBJ2-1	NA	CASSYHAGSSYNEQFF	TGTGCCAGCAGTTACCACGCGGGAAGCTCCTACAATGAGCAGTTCTTC
TRBV3-1	NA	TRBJ1-1	NA	CASSQDPGGDTEAFF	TGTGCCAGCAGCCAAGACCCTGGAGGGGACACTGAAGCTTTCTTT
TRBV5-6	few	TRBJ2-7	TRBD1	CASSRRGQGVAQYF	TGTGCCAGCAGCCGGAGGGGACAGGGAGTCGCGCAGTACTTC
TRBV7-9	few	TRBJ2-6	NA	CASSLRSGAGANVLTF	TGTGCCAGCAGCTTAAGATCAGGGGCTGGGGCCAACGTCCTGACTTTC
TRBV13	NA	TRBJ2-7	NA	CASSPTRQYYEQYF	TGTGCCAGCAGCCCCACCCGGCAGTACTACGAGCAGTACTTC
TRBV20-1	few	TRBJ2-1	NA	CSARWAGATSYNEQFF	TGCAGTGCTAGATGGGCGGGTGCGACCTCCTACAATGAGCAGTTCTTC
TRBV30	few	TRBJ2-1	NA	CAWSLNEQFF	TGTGCCTGGAGTCTCAATGAGCAGTTCTTC
TRBV12-3/TRBV12-4	NA	TRBJ1-2	NA	CASSFNPNYGYTF	TGTGCCAGCAGTTTCAATCCTAACTATGGCTACACCTTC
TRBV6-5	few	TRBJ1-1	TRBD1	CASSPDRAGSEAFF	TGTGCCAGCAGTCCTGACAGGGCCGGGTCTGAAGCTTTCTTT
TRBV6-5	NA	TRBJ2-7	TRBD1	CASRPQGATYEQYF	TGTGCCAGCAGGCCACAGGGGGCGACCTACGAGCAGTACTTC
TRBV7-9	NA	TRBJ2-3	TRBD1	CASSLTQGYDTQYF	TGTGCCAGCAGCTTGACACAGGGGTACGATACGCAGTATTTT
TRBV30	NA	TRBJ2-3	NA	CAWSVRPGDTQYF	TGTGCCTGGAGTGTACGGCCGGGAGATACGCAGTATTTT
TRBV5-1	many	TRBJ1-1	NA	CASSLGGFTEAFF	TGCGCCAGCAGCTTGGGCGGGTTCACTGAAGCTTTCTTT
TRBV2	few	TRBJ2-1	TRBD1	CASSYLRTGGNEQFF	TGTGCCAGCAGTTATCTCCGGACAGGGGGCAATGAGCAGTTCTTC
TRBV5-1	NA	TRBJ1-6	TRBD1	CASSLGQDRHSPLHF	TGCGCCAGCAGCTTAGGACAGGACCGACATTCACCCCTCCACTTT
TRBV6-1	NA	TRBJ1-2	NA	CASMRPGQDGYTF	TGTGCCAGCATGAGGCCCGGACAAGATGGCTACACCTTC
TRBV29-1	NA	TRBJ1-2	NA	CSVEGVRYGAARGGNPGKDYGYTF	TGCAGCGTTGAAGGGGTCCGGTACGGGGCGGCACGTGGGGGGAACCCCGGGAAGGACTATGGCTACACCTTC
TRBV6-5	NA	TRBJ2-7	TRBD2	CASRQGTSGFGEQYF	TGTGCCAGCAGACAAGGGACTAGCGGGTTCGGCGAGCAGTACTTC
TRBV20-1	few	TRBJ2-5	NA	CSARQAGETQYF	TGCAGTGCTCGACAGGCTGGGGAGACCCAGTACTTC
TRBV7-2	few	TRBJ2-5	NA	CASSLVRVPQETQYF	TGTGCCAGCAGCTTAGTCCGGGTTCCCCAAGAGACCCAGTACTTC
TRBV5-1	NA	TRBJ2-4	NA	CASRQGMSKNIQYF	TGCGCCAGCAGGCAGGGGATGAGCAAAAACATTCAGTACTTC
TRBV10-3	few	TRBJ2-1	TRBD2	CAISDSGGAGEQFF	TGTGCCATCAGTGATTCCGGGGGGGCCGGTGAGCAGTTCTTC
TRBV6-5	NA	TRBJ2-5	NA	CASSLSHLGTSRETQYF	TGTGCCAGCAGTTTATCACACCTCGGGACCTCTCGGGAGACCCAGTACTTC
TRBV7-9	few	TRBJ1-2	NA	CASSLEVTNYGYTF	TGTGCCAGCAGCTTAGAGGTGACTAACTATGGCTACACCTTC
TRBV7-3	few	TRBJ2-2	NA	CASSRTRRGGTGELFF	TGTGCCAGCAGCCGAACGCGACGAGGAGGCACCGGGGAGCTGTTTTTT
TRBV5-1	few	TRBJ2-1	TRBD1	CASSFDRVYNEQFF	TGCGCCAGCAGCTTCGACAGGGTCTACAATGAGCAGTTCTTC
TRBV29-1	NA	TRBJ2-7	NA	CSALTRASYEQYF	TGCAGCGCTTTGACAAGGGCCTCCTACGAGCAGTACTTC
TRBV5-6	few	TRBJ2-5	NA	CASSPLRGPGRGKTQYF	TGTGCCAGCAGCCCTCTGCGGGGGCCTGGTCGGGGGAAGACCCAGTACTTC
TRBV27	NA	TRBJ2-3	NA	CASSPWAGRTDTQYF	TGTGCCAGCAGTCCCTGGGCAGGGCGCACAGATACGCAGTATTTT
TRBV12-3/TRBV12-4	few	TRBJ1-5	TRBD1	CASSQDRVGSNQPQHF	TGTGCCAGCAGCCAGGACAGGGTCGGGAGCAATCAGCCCCAGCATTTT
TRBV4-2	NA	TRBJ2-1	TRBD1	CASSRRQGAPDNEQFF	TGTGCCAGCAGCCGCAGACAGGGGGCGCCGGACAATGAGCAGTTCTTC
TRBV4-1	NA	TRBJ2-3	TRBD2	CASSQDPNPSGGTDTQYF	TGCGCCAGCAGCCAAGATCCAAACCCTAGCGGGGGAACAGATACGCAGTATTTT
TRBV21-1	NA	TRBJ2-2	NA	CASSNYTGELFF	TGTGCCAGCAGCAACTACACCGGGGAGCTGTTTTTT
TRBV7-9	few	TRBJ1-6	TRBD1	CASTSWDRGQNSPLHF	TGTGCCAGCACCTCCTGGGACAGGGGGCAAAATTCACCCCTCCACTTT
TRBV19	NA	TRBJ1-4	TRBD1	CASRPGTDEKLFF	TGTGCCAGTAGGCCCGGGACAGATGAAAAACTGTTTTTT
TRBV29-1	NA	TRBJ2-7	TRBD2	CSVELAGGGYEQYF	TGCAGCGTTGAACTAGCGGGAGGAGGCTACGAGCAGTACTTC
TRBV6-1	NA	TRBJ2-5	TRBD2	CASSEDLAGGPFQETQYF	TGTGCCAGCAGTGAAGATCTAGCGGGGGGTCCTTTTCAAGAGACCCAGTACTTC
TRBV20-1	many	TRBJ2-1	NA	CSANKGRNEQFF	TGCAGTGCTAACAAAGGGAGAAATGAGCAGTTCTTC
TRBV4-1	few	TRBJ1-1	NA	CASSQDPLPNTEAFF	TGCGCCAGCAGCCAAGATCCCCTACCGAACACTGAAGCTTTCTTT
TRBV20-1	few	TRBJ2-1	NA	CSAFAVDRRYNEQFF	TGCAGTGCTTTTGCAGTGGACCGACGGTACAATGAGCAGTTCTTC
TRBV5-1	NA	TRBJ2-7	NA	CASSWGGRSYEQYF	TGCGCCAGCAGCTGGGGGGGCCGTTCCTACGAGCAGTACTTC
TRBV5-4	NA	TRBJ1-1	NA	CASSKNRQDEAFF	TGTGCCAGCAGCAAGAACCGACAGGATGAAGCTTTCTTT
TRBV18	few	TRBJ1-2	TRBD1	CASSLDRGLYYGYTF	TGTGCCAGCTCCCTTGACAGGGGGCTCTACTATGGCTACACCTTC
TRBV19	once	TRBJ1-3	NA	CAVGSRGSGNTIYF	TGTGCGGTGGGATCCAGGGGATCTGGAAACACCATATATTTT
TRBV9	NA	TRBJ1-2	TRBD1	CASSSRDSYGYTF	TGTGCCAGCAGCTCCCGGGACAGCTATGGCTACACCTTC
TRBV4-1	NA	TRBJ1-2	TRBD1	CASSRGVSGGVYGYTF	TGCGCCAGCAGCCGAGGGGTGTCAGGGGGCGTCTATGGCTACACCTTC
TRBV27	NA	TRBJ2-1	NA	CASSLEDGRRNEQFF	TGTGCCAGCAGTTTAGAAGACGGACGCCGCAATGAGCAGTTCTTC